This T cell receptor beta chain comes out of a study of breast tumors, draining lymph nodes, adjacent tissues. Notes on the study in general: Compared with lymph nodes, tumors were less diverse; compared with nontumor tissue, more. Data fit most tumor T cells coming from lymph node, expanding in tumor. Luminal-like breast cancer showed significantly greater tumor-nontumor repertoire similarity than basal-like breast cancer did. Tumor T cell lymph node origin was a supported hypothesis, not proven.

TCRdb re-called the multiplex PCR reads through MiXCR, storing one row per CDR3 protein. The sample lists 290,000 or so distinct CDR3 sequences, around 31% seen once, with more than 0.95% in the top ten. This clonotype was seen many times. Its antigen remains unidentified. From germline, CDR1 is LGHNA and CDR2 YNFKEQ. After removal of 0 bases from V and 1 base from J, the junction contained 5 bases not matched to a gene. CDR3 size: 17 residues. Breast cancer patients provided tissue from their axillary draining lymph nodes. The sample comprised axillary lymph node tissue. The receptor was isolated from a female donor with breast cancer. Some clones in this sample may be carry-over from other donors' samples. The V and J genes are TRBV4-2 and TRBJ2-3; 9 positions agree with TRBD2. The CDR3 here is CASSQEFGGRGTDTQYF. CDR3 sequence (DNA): TGTGCCAGCAGCCAAGAGTTTGGCGGGAGGGGCACAGATACGCAGTATTTT.